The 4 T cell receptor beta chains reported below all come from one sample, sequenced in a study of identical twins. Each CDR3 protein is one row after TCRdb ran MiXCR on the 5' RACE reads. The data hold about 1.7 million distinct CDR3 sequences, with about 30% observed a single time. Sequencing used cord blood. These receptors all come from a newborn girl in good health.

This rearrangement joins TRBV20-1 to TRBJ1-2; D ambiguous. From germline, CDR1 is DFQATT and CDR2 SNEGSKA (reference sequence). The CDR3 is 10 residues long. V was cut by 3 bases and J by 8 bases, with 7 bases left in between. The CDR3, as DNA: TGCAGTGCTAGTGTTCGGGGCTACACCTTC. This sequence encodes CSASVRGYTF.

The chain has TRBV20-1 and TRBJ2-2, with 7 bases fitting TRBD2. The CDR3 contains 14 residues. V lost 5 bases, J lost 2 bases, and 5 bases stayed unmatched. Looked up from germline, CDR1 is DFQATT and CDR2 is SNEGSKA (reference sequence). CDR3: CSAHRDYNTGELFF. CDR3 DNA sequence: TGCAGTGCTCACCGGGACTACAACACCGGGGAGCTGTTTTTT.

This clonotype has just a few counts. This CDR3 reads CASTRWGQETQYF. Written as DNA, the CDR3 is TGTGCCAGCACCCGCTGGGGCCAAGAGACCCAGTACTTC. The J gene is TRBJ2-5, the V gene TRBV7-8; D is uncertain. Germline CDR1 and CDR2: SGHVS and FQNEAQ. V was clipped by 7 bases and J by 1 base, with 10 bases between them. This CDR3 is 13 amino acids long.

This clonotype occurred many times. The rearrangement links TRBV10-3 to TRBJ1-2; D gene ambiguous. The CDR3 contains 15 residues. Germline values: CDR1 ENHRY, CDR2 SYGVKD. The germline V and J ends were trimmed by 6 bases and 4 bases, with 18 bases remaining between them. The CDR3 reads CAISPSGFLTYGYTF. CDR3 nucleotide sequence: TGTGCCATCAGCCCTAGTGGTTTTCTAACCTATGGCTACACCTTC.